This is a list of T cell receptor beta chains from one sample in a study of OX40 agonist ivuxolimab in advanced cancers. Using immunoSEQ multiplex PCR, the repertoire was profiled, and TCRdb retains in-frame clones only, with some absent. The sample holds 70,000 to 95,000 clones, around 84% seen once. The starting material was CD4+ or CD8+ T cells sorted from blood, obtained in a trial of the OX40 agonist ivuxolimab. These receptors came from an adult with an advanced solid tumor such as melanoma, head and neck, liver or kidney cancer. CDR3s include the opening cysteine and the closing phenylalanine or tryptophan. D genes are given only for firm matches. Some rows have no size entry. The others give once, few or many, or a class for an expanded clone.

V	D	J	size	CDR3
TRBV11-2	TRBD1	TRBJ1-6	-	CASSLRQGASPLHF
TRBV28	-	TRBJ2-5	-	CASSLIGNGETQYF
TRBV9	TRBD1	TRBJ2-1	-	CASSPQGTGAYNEQFF
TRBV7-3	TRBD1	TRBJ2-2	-	CASRDRESTGELFF
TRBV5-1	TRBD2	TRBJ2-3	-	CASSLVSSGGTDTQYF
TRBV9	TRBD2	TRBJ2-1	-	CASSVGVAGSAGNEQFF
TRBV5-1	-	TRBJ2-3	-	CASSLAADGTDTQYF
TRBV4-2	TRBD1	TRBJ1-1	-	CASSQDAGGANPKEAFF
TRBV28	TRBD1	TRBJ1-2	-	CASRPPATGVDYGYTF
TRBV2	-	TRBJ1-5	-	CASTLTPYQPQHF
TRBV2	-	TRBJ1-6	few	CASRGTSFFGPLHF
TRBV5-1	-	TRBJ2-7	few	CASSLGQGDYEQYF